The source of this TCR beta chain is a study of cytomegalovirus exposure and HLA in healthy donors. Study outcomes and limitations: The investigators catalogued under 200 TCR beta chains as cytomegalovirus-associated.

About this clone itself: Its target is not known.

The CDR3 sequence is 15 residues long. V lost 0 bases, J lost 3 bases, and 8 bases lay in between. CDR1 and CDR2 (germline): SGHVS, FNYEAQ. TCRdb's copy holds only in-frame clones and misses some; the assay was immunoSEQ multiplex PCR. In the table there are about 68,000 clones, around 95% of which are singletons. This rearrangement joins TRBV7-6 to TRBJ2-2; D gene unclear. Sequenced material: PBMCs. This TCR was sampled from a young man in good health and CMV-seronegative. Here the CDR3 DNA reads TGTGCCAGCAGCTTAGCTGGGCCGTACACCGGGGAGCTGTTTTTT. This encodes CASSLAGPYTGELFF.